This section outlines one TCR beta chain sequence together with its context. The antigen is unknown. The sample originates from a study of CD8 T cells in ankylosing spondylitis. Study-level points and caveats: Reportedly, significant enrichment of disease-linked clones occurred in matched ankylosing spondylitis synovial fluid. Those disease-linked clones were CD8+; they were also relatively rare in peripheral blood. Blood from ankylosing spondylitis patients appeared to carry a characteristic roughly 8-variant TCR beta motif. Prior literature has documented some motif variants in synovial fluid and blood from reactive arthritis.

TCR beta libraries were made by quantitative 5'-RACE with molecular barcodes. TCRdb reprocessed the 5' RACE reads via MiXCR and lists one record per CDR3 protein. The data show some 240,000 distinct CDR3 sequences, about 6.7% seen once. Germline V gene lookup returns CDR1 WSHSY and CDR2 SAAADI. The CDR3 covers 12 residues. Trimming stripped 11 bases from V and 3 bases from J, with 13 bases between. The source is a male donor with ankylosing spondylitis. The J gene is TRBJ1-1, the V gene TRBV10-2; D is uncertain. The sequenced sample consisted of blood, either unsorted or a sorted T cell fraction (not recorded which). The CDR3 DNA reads TGCGCCTCCGCCGGGCAGTACACTGAAGCTTTCTTT. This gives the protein CASAGQYTEAFF.